This T cell receptor (beta chain) originates from a study of blood T cell repertoires in COVID-19. Overall study: Italy, Spain and the United States were the sources of the convalescent and acute COVID-19 samples. In each case, the material was cDNA or gDNA derived from T cells, B-cell-depleted T cells, or PBMCs.

From germline, CDR1 is LNHDA and CDR2 SQIVND (reference sequence). V shed 5 bases and J shed 5 bases, with 15 bases lying between them. The CDR3 runs to 14 residues. In the authors' workflow: Reference gene primer amplification yielded estimated nucleated cell counts. TCRdb's copy holds only in-frame clones and misses some; the assay was immunoSEQ multiplex PCR. The DNA gave D and trimming, while V, J and clone size come from that table. The data contain some 380,000 clones, about 80% of them singletons. The receptor comes from a human donor with acute or convalescent COVID-19. The donor label of this sample is uncertain. The sequenced sample was peripheral blood. The V and J genes are TRBV19 and TRBJ1-2; D unclear. CDR3 nucleotide sequence: TGTGCCAGTAGTTCCGGGAGGTTTCTTTATGGCTACACCTTC. This codes for CASSSGRFLYGYTF.